The next 32 T cell receptor beta chains were all read from a single sample in a study of cytotoxic CD8 clonotypes in ibrutinib-treated CLL. Here immunoSEQ multiplex PCR was the method, and the copy in TCRdb shows in-frame clones only, minus some. The table lists some 300,000 clones, 80% of them singletons. This specimen consisted of PBMCs, obtained before ibrutinib treatment. These receptors were collected from a human donor with chronic lymphocytic leukemia.

The rearrangement joins TRBV28 to TRBJ1-2; TRBD1 might be the D (5 bases). V was pared by 3 bases and J by 7 bases, with 12 bases between. CDR1 is MDHEN and CDR2 is SYDVKM in the germline V gene. The length of the CDR3 is 13 residues. CDR3 bases: TGTGCCAGCAGTTTTCCGGGGGATGCTGGCTACACCTTC. The encoded protein is CASSFPGDAGYTF.

The chain couples TRBV6-5 to TRBJ2-5; a possible D gene is TRBD1 (6 bases). Deletions cut 5 bases from V and 2 bases from J, with 9 bases between. Germline V lookup: CDR1 MNHEY, CDR2 SVGAGI. The CDR3 spans 13 residues. This CDR3 reads CASSRDRQETQYF. CDR3 DNA sequence: TGTGCCAGCAGTCGAGACAGGCAAGAGACCCAGTACTTC.

The chain employs TRBV20-1 and TRBJ2-5; D uncertain. Germline-derived CDR1 and CDR2 are DFQATT and SNEGSKA (reference sequence). The CDR3 totals 11 residues. Trimming left V 4 bases short and J 4 bases short, with 7 bases between. The CDR3 region is CSAKVAETQYF. The CDR3 nucleotides are TGCAGTGCTAAGGTCGCAGAGACCCAGTACTTC.

This chain joins TRBV15 and TRBJ2-7, with TRBD2 matching 12 bases. This CDR3 comprises 18 residues. J lost 1 base, V lost 0 bases, and 7 bases had no gene match. Germline CDR1 reads LNHNV; CDR2 reads YYDKDF (reference sequence). CDR3 DNA sequence: TGTGCCACCAGCAGAGAGGGGGCCGGACTAGCGGGATCCTACGAGCAGTACTTC. This translates into CATSREGAGLAGSYEQYF.

The CDR3 protein is CASKDSANYGYTF. The CDR3 nucleotides read TGTGCCAGTAAGGACAGCGCTAACTATGGCTACACCTTC. The V gene is TRBV19, the J gene TRBJ1-2; tentatively, D is TRBD1 (6 bases). This CDR3 comprises 13 residues. V gave up 7 bases and J gave up 0 bases, with 9 bases separating them. From germline, CDR1 is LNHDA and CDR2 SQIVND (reference sequence).

Of note for this clone: This same CDR3 is encoded by further DNA sequences in the sample. This rearrangement joins TRBV5-4 to TRBJ1-2; TRBD1 aligns across 8 bases. The CDR3 spans 14 residues. Trimming cost V 2 bases and J 2 bases; bases outside gene matches: 2. CDR1 and CDR2 (germline): SGHNT, YYREEE (reference sequence). DNA for the CDR3: TGTGCCAGCAGCTTAGGACAGGGAAACTATGGCTACACCTTC. As protein: CASSLGQGNYGYTF.

Remarks on this clone: Additional DNA sequences in this sample encode the identical CDR3. The chain has TRBV7-9 and TRBJ1-4; 9 nucleotides agree with TRBD1. This CDR3 is built from 14 residues. V shed 3 bases, J shed 5 bases, and the junction held 1 base outside the gene matches. The V gene's germline CDR1 is SEHNR and CDR2 FQNEAQ (reference sequence). CDR3 nucleotide sequence: TGTGCCAGCAGCTTGGGACAGGGAAATGAAAAACTGTTTTTT. Amino acid sequence: CASSLGQGNEKLFF.

The chain has TRBV7-2 and TRBJ2-3; TRBD1 matches 9 bases. V shed 1 base, J shed 8 bases, and the junction held 7 bases outside the gene matches. Looked up from germline, CDR1 is SGHTA and CDR2 is FQGNSA. The CDR3 runs to 15 residues. In DNA, the CDR3 is TGTGCCAGCAGCTTAGGGGGACAGGGTAGAGTTACGCAGTATTTT. It encodes CASSLGGQGRVTQYF.

The chain recombines TRBV2 with TRBJ2-3; 15 bases agree with TRBD2. Germline V gene lookup returns CDR1 SNHLY and CDR2 FYNNEI. With 10 bases clipped from V and 5 bases from J, the junction kept 13 bases outside the gene matches. This CDR3 is built from 17 residues. As DNA, the CDR3 is TGTGCCACCACATCCGGACTAGCGGGAGGGCCCTTAGATACGCAGTATTTT. Translation: CATTSGLAGGPLDTQYF. Full variable domain (remainder filled in from reference TRBV2 and TRBJ2-3): EPEVTQTPSHQVTQMGQEVILRCVPISNHLYFYWYRQILGQKVEFLVSFYNNEISEKSEIFDDQFSVERPDGSNFTLKIRSTKLEDSAMYFCATTSGLAGGPLDTQYFGPGTRLTVL.

This clone was seen a single time. The chain uses TRBV9 and TRBJ2-7; maybe TRBD2 (5 bases). V lost 0 bases, J lost 4 bases, and 14 bases lay in between. This CDR3 contains 15 residues. Looked up from germline, CDR1 is SGDLS and CDR2 is YYNGEE. In DNA, the CDR3 is TGTGCCAGCAGCGTAGGACTAACAGCCTCGTACGAGCAGTACTTC. This translates into CASSVGLTASYEQYF. The full variable domain, completed using reference TRBV9 and TRBJ2-7, is DSGVTQTPKHLITATGQRVTLRCSPRSGDLSVYWYQQSLDQGLQFLIQYYNGEERAKGNILERFSAQQFPDLHSELNLSSLELGDSALYFCASSVGLTASYEQYFGPGTRLTVT.

The chain carries TRBV7-9 and TRBJ2-1; the D is unclear. V dropped 6 bases and J dropped 6 bases, with 12 bases sitting between them. The germline CDR1 and CDR2 sequences are SEHNR and FQNEAQ (reference sequence). The CDR3 is made up of 13 amino acids. CDR3 in amino acids: CASRGEPPNEQFF. As DNA, the CDR3 is TGTGCCAGCAGGGGCGAGCCCCCCAATGAGCAGTTCTTC.

The genes are TRBV30 and TRBJ1-5; no firm D call. Germline V CDR1 and CDR2: GTSNPN, SVGIG (reference sequence). This CDR3 contains 15 residues. V lost 0 bases, J lost 4 bases, and 13 bases lay in between. CDR3 residues: CAWSVHALLNQPQHF. CDR3 nucleotides: TGTGCCTGGAGTGTACATGCCCTCTTGAATCAGCCCCAGCATTTT. The full variable domain, rest sourced from reference TRBV30 and TRBJ1-5, is SQTIHQWPATLVQPVGSPLSLECTVEGTSNPNLYWYRQAAGRGLQLLFYSVGIGQISSEVPQNLSASRPQDRQFILSSKKLLLSDSGFYLCAWSVHALLNQPQHFGDGTRLSIL.

In its sample, this clone was seen a few times. This rearrangement joins TRBV15 to TRBJ2-5; a weak D match, TRBD1 (5 bases). The V end was cut by 5 bases, the J end by 1 base, with 11 bases between. Germline CDR1 LNHNV, CDR2 YYDKDF (reference sequence). The CDR3 sequence is 14 residues long. In nucleotides, the CDR3 is TGTGCCACCAGCGTTAGACAGAGCCAAGAGACCCAGTACTTC. Translated: CATSVRQSQETQYF.

A few counts support this clone. The chain uses TRBV19 and TRBJ2-5; 7 nucleotides match TRBD1. This CDR3 spans 15 amino acids. V lost 5 bases, J lost 0 bases, and 6 bases stayed unmatched. Germline V gives CDR1 LNHDA, CDR2 SQIVND (reference sequence). The CDR3 DNA follows: TGTGCCAGTAGTCCATTCGGACAGGACCAAGAGACCCAGTACTTC. Amino acids: CASSPFGQDQETQYF.

This chain joins TRBV27 and TRBJ1-1, with D perhaps matching TRBD1 (5 bases). The germline V gene encodes CDR1 MNHEY and CDR2 SMNVEV (reference sequence). The CDR3 is 12 amino acids. The V gene lost 5 bases and the J gene lost 8 bases, with 12 bases spanning the gap. This CDR3 reads CASSPGHAEAFF. CDR3 sequence (DNA): TGTGCCAGCAGTCCCGGACACGCAGAAGCTTTCTTT.

The chain is built from TRBV1 and TRBJ2-7; the D call TRBD2 from the table was never checked on the DNA. TRBV1 is annotated as a pseudogene. CDR3 size: 17 residues. The CDR3 reads CTSSREGLAGGFYEQYF. As DNA, the CDR3 is TGCACCAGCAGCCGAGAGGGACTAGCGGGAGGATTTTACGAGCAGTACTTC.

The chain is built from TRBV7-9 and TRBJ1-1; D may be TRBD1 (5 bases). Germline V gene sequence: CDR1 SEHNR, CDR2 FQNEAQ (reference sequence). The CDR3 sequence is 18 residues long. V lost 0 bases to trimming and J lost 3 bases, with 20 bases between them. CDR3 nucleotide sequence: TGTGCCAGCAGCTTAGCGCGTGTCAGGGAAGGGCTTGACACTGAAGCTTTCTTT. This translates into CASSLARVREGLDTEAFF.

For the CDR3, the DNA is TGTGCCACCAGCAGAGTCGGGGGCCGCTCTGAGCAGTTCTTC. It is translated as CATSRVGGRSEQFF. The chain is built from TRBV15 and TRBJ2-1, with D perhaps given as TRBD1 or TRBD2 (6 bases each). The V gene lost 1 base and the J gene lost 9 bases, with 13 bases spanning the gap. CDR3 length equals 14 residues. Looked up from germline, CDR1 is LNHNV and CDR2 is YYDKDF (reference sequence).

This chain joins TRBV4-3 and TRBJ1-1; tentatively, D is TRBD1 (6 bases). CDR3 size: 16 residues. CDR1 and CDR2 (germline): LGHNA, YSLEER. Trimming pared 1 base from V and 0 bases from J, leaving 12 bases between. As DNA, the CDR3 is TGCGCCAGCAGCCAAGCACATGGGGGCATGAACACTGAAGCTTTCTTT. Its protein product is CASSQAHGGMNTEAFF.

The chain has TRBV21-1 and TRBJ1-2. TRBV21-1 is a documented pseudogene. The length of the CDR3 is 17 residues. CDR3 loop: CASSKATMRGFCYGYTF. In DNA, the CDR3 is TGTGCCAGCAGCAAAGCCACCATGCGTGGTTTTTGTTATGGCTACACCTTC.

V gene TRBV29-1 combines with J gene TRBJ2-1; 9 bases line up with TRBD1. V shed 4 bases, J shed 1 base, and the junction held 11 bases outside the gene matches. Germline V lookup: CDR1 SQVTM, CDR2 ANQGSEA. The CDR3 has 17 residues. CDR3 nucleotide sequence: TGCAGCGTTGTGGGGGCGCCCGGGACAGGGTCCTACAATGAGCAGTTCTTC. Amino acid sequence: CSVVGAPGTGSYNEQFF.

This clone appeared many times. The chain couples TRBV7-9 to TRBJ2-3, with D tentatively TRBD1 or TRBD2 (5 bases each). V gave up 2 bases and J gave up 5 bases, with 11 bases separating them. Germline CDR1 reads SEHNR; CDR2 reads FQNEAQ (reference sequence). This CDR3 contains 14 residues. CDR3 DNA: TGTGCCAGCAGCTTAATGGGGGTTGGAGATACGCAGTATTTT. Amino acid sequence: CASSLMGVGDTQYF.

J is TRBJ2-2 and V is TRBV10-3; no clear D. The CDR3 is made up of 13 amino acids. Between the trimmed V and J ends, which lost 11 bases and 4 bases, there was a span of 14 bases. CDR1 is ENHRY, CDR2 SYGVKD, per germline. CDR3 DNA: TGTGCCTTCCTTACAGACTTCACCGGGGAGCTGTTTTTT. It yields the protein CAFLTDFTGELFF.

V is TRBV4-3 and J is TRBJ2-7; D is undetermined. Germline CDR1 and CDR2: LGHNA and YSLEER. CDR3 size: 15 residues. With 0 bases removed from V and 1 base from J, the gap between germline ends came to 10 bases. The CDR3, as DNA: TGCGCCAGCAGCCAAGATCGGGCTAGATCCTACGAGCAGTACTTC. It translates to CASSQDRARSYEQYF.

The V gene is TRBV29-1, the J gene TRBJ1-1; D remains unclear. This CDR3 is built from 12 residues. Trimming left V 4 bases short and J 0 bases short, with 6 bases between. The germline V gene has CDR1 SQVTM and CDR2 ANQGSEA. The CDR3 here is CSVAHVNTEAFF. The DNA of the CDR3 is TGCAGCGTTGCACACGTGAACACTGAAGCTTTCTTT.

V usage is TRBV29-1 and J usage is TRBJ1-2; D not resolved. CDR3 size: 13 residues. Looked up from germline, CDR1 is SQVTM and CDR2 is ANQGSEA. With 2 bases removed from V and 5 bases from J, the gap between germline ends came to 12 bases. DNA for the CDR3: TGCAGCGTTGAATTAGCGGCGGCTTATGGCTACACCTTC. Its translation: CSVELAAAYGYTF.

J is TRBJ2-1 and V is TRBV4-1; no reliable D call. The V end lost 5 bases, the J end lost 1 base, and 9 bases lay between the germline ends. Germline V CDR1 and CDR2: MGHRA, YSYEKL. The CDR3 is 14 residues long. CDR3 sequence: CASSSQKSYNEQFF. CDR3 coding DNA: TGCGCCAGCAGCAGTCAGAAATCCTACAATGAGCAGTTCTTC.

The chain uses TRBV15 and TRBJ2-7; 9 bases agree with TRBD1. The CDR3 sequence is 14 residues long. The junction had 6 bases not matched to a gene; V was cut back by 7 bases and J by 2 bases. The germline V gene has CDR1 LNHNV and CDR2 YYDKDF (reference sequence). CDR3 sequence (DNA): TGTGCCACCAAAACCGGGACAGGGACCTACGAGCAGTACTTC. It translates to CATKTGTGTYEQYF.

The V and J genes are TRBV18 and TRBJ2-7; D uncertain. The V end lost 0 bases, the J end lost 2 bases, and 8 bases lay between the germline ends. CDR3 size: 14 residues. Germline CDR1 and CDR2: KGHSH and LQKENI. CDR3 residues: CASSPPSLPYEQYF. The CDR3 DNA follows: TGTGCCAGCTCACCACCCAGTCTCCCCTACGAGCAGTACTTC.

The chain uses TRBV25-1 and TRBJ2-7, with 8 positions matching TRBD1. V shed 4 bases, J shed 6 bases, and the junction held 5 bases outside the gene matches. The CDR3 is 13 amino acids. Germline values: CDR1 MGHDK, CDR2 SYGVNS. The CDR3: CASSGTGFSEQYF. CDR3 nucleotide sequence: TGTGCCAGCAGTGGGACAGGGTTTAGCGAGCAGTACTTC.

CDR3 sequence: CASSSFGNTGELFF. CDR3 DNA sequence: TGTGCCAGCAGCTCCTTTGGGAACACCGGGGAGCTGTTTTTT. The chain is built from TRBV11-3 and TRBJ2-2; no reliable D call. The length of the CDR3 is 14 residues. V was trimmed by 4 bases and J by 1 base, leaving 7 bases between them. Germline assignment: CDR1 SGHNT and CDR2 YENEEA.

This rearrangement joins TRBV4-3 to TRBJ2-2; no firm D call. From germline, CDR1 is LGHNA and CDR2 YSLEER. The CDR3 is 13 residues long. The ends were cut back, 2 bases at V and 2 bases at J, with 3 bases in the middle. CDR3 amino acids: CASSQSNTGELFF. The CDR3 DNA follows: TGCGCCAGCAGCCAATCAAACACCGGGGAGCTGTTTTTT.